The source of this TCR beta chain is a study of identical twins. The CDR3 is 18 residues long. J gave up 3 bases and V 1 base, and 11 bases lay outside the gene matches. Germline CDR1 SGHTA, CDR2 FQGTGA. This clonotype turned up a few times. TCRdb processed the 5' RACE reads anew with MiXCR; each CDR3 protein has one entry. The table records nearly 900,000 distinct CDR3 sequences, more than 9% of them present only once. Another study also made use of these data, one on yellow fever vaccine responses in identical twins.

This chain uses TRBV7-3 with TRBJ2-3; 9 bases agree with TRBD2. The sequence was collected from a woman aged 18-29 years in good health. The sequenced sample consisted of PBMCs. The CDR3 bases are TGTGCCAGCAGCTTAAGTAGCGGGAGTTTCCCACGGACAGATACGCAGTATTTT. Amino acids: CASSLSSGSFPRTDTQYF.